The clone carrying this T cell receptor beta chain showed up just a few times. Per the study methods: In papillary thyroid cancer, a distant-metastasis classifier was built using CDR3 differences across clinicopathological groups. TCRdb recomputed clones from the PCR reads via MiXCR. These V and J calls derive from TCRdb rather than the authors' analysis. The sample holds 25,000 to 30,000 clones, roughly 4% seen once. The data belong to a study of metastatic and nonmetastatic thyroid tumors. Per germline, CDR1 GTSNPN and CDR2 SVGIG (reference sequence). Trimming shortened V by 0 bases and J by 4 bases, and 9 bases separated the two germline ends. The CDR3 covers 13 residues. No treatment of any kind had been given to any patient before thyroid surgery.

The sequenced sample was blood. This TCR was sampled from a male donor with papillary thyroid cancer or a benign thyroid nodule (not recorded which). Some clones in this sample may be carry-over from other donors' samples. The chain couples TRBV30 to TRBJ1-2; the D gene is possibly TRBD1 (5 bases). The CDR3 here is CAWSVGAGYGYTF. DNA for the CDR3: TGTGCCTGGAGTGTTGGGGCTGGCTATGGCTACACCTTC.